This T cell receptor (beta chain) was captured by sequencing in a study of cytotoxic CD8 clonotypes in ibrutinib-treated CLL. In the study overall: The authors obtained response samples at a median of approximately 12 months of treatment, range 6 to 36.

Data came from immunoSEQ multiplex PCR; TCRdb stores just in-frame clones and leaves some out. The table lists fewer than 300,000 clones, approximately 76% of them singletons, with around 5.3% in the top ten. The length of the CDR3 is 16 residues. Germline assignment: CDR1 GTSNPN and CDR2 SVGIG (reference sequence). Trimming removed 3 bases from V and 1 base from J, with 13 bases in between. V is TRBV30 and J is TRBJ2-6; D gene unclear. The TCR comes from a human donor with chronic lymphocytic leukemia. The specimen was PBMCs, collected at disease progression, from a patient treated with ibrutinib. CDR3: CAWSPPQRSGANVLTF. The CDR3 DNA reads as TGTGCCTGGAGCCCCCCTCAACGATCTGGGGCCAACGTCCTGACTTTC.